This T cell receptor (beta chain) was identified in a study of response to subunit inactivated influenza vaccine. General study results and limits: Researchers suggested that each seasonal influenza vaccination recruits few new T cells.

The germline gives CDR1 SGHVS, CDR2 FNYEAQ. The CDR3 runs to 14 residues. V gave up 5 bases and J gave up 5 bases; unmatched junction bases: 3. This clonotype has more than one count but fewer than ten. Antigen unknown. MiXCR was run by TCRdb on the RT-PCR reads, yielding one entry per CDR3 protein. The sample shows about 160,000 distinct CDR3 sequences, under 13% of them seen only once. This TCR came from a man aged 45 to 65 who received an inactivated influenza vaccine. V and J are TRBV7-6 and TRBJ2-2; 9 positions match TRBD2. Sequenced here: non-naive T cells sorted from PBMCs, sampled more than 35 days after vaccination. The CDR3 sequence is CASSVTSGTGELFF. DNA for the CDR3: TGTGCCAGCAGCGTTACTAGCGGGACCGGGGAGCTGTTTTTT.